The present entry profiles one T cell receptor beta chain with its context. The antigen remains undetermined. Using immunoSEQ multiplex PCR, the repertoire was profiled, and TCRdb retains in-frame clones only, with some absent. The sample lists about 23,000 clones, around 75% occurring once. The CDR3 runs to 15 residues. Unmatched junction bases numbered 6, after V lost 6 bases and J lost 4 bases. These data originate in a study of tumor-infiltrating lymphocytes in localized non-small cell lung cancer. General study points: Recurrence-free survival showed no association with tumor T-cell fraction.

The clonotype comes from a human donor with non-small cell lung cancer. The chain joins TRBV6-7 to TRBJ1-6; 7 bases are shared with TRBD1. TRBV6-7 carries the ORF label, with uncertain function. The sequencing sample was made of lung tumor tissue. The CDR3 DNA is TGTGCCAGCAGCTACGAGACAGGGTATAATTCACCCCTCCACTTT. This encodes CASSYETGYNSPLHF.